The 14 T cell receptor beta chains presented below share a single source sample, sequenced in a study of T cell responses to AZD1222 COVID-19 vaccine. This table comes from immunoSEQ multiplex PCR, and its TCRdb copy is limited to in-frame clones, with some not included. Of some 67,000 clones in the sample, 80% to 90% were seen once. The sequencing here drew on peripheral blood, taken 28 days after the second AZD1222 dose. The receptors were sampled from an adult who received the AZD1222 COVID-19 vaccine.

This clone has only one observation. This rearrangement joins TRBV23-1 to TRBJ2-6; 7 positions match TRBD1. TRBV23-1 is reported as an ORF; its role is uncertain. The CDR3 consists of 18 residues. V dropped 8 bases and J dropped 0; count of bases not matched to a gene: 13. The CDR3 reads CASQAGTVDCSGANVLTF. CDR3 nucleotides: TGCGCCAGCCAAGCCGGGACAGTGGATTGCTCTGGGGCCAACGTCCTGACTTTC.

This clone was observed a few times. This chain connects TRBV21-1 to TRBJ2-3; TRBD1, the table's D call, lacks a check against the DNA. TRBV21-1 is classified as a pseudogene. The CDR3 contains 21 residues. The CDR3 region is CASSKKQRDRGRRSSTDTQYF. Written as DNA, the CDR3 is TGTGCCAGCAGCAAAAAGCAACGGGACAGGGGAAGGAGGTCGAGCACAGATACGCAGTATTTT.

The chain combines TRBV7-9 with TRBJ2-1; TRBD2 matches 9 bases. The CDR3 totals 18 residues. Unmatched junction bases numbered 20, after V lost 5 bases and J lost 9 bases. Germline V CDR1 and CDR2: SEHNR, FQNEAQ (reference sequence). The CDR3 DNA follows: TGTGCCAGCAGCACCCCGTTATCCAACGGCGGGGGGGTCATTGAGCAGTTCTTC. Translation gives CASSTPLSNGGGVIEQFF.

The DNA for the CDR3 is TGTGCCAGCAGCTGGGGACAGCGGGGGCCCCAGCATTTT. This gives the protein CASSWGQRGPQHF. The chain combines TRBV7-9 with TRBJ1-5, with TRBD1 matching over 7 bases. J lost 9 bases, V lost 4 bases, and 6 bases had no gene match. In germline, CDR1 is SEHNR, CDR2 FQNEAQ (reference sequence). The CDR3 covers 13 residues.

In this sample, this clone turned up a few times. The gene calls are TRBV4-2 and TRBJ2-3, with D possibly matching TRBD2 (7 bases). This CDR3 region has 17 residues. Germline V gives CDR1 LGHNA, CDR2 YNFKEQ. V gave up 4 bases and J gave up 0 bases, with 17 bases separating them. The CDR3 reads CASSLLWGRGSTDTQYF. CDR3 in DNA: TGTGCCAGCAGCCTGTTGTGGGGGCGGGGGAGCACAGATACGCAGTATTTT.

With regard to this clone: The same CDR3 is also encoded by other DNA sequences in this sample. The chain has TRBV19 and TRBJ1-6, with D unresolved. Trimming shortened V by 6 bases and J by 7 bases, and 7 bases separated the two germline ends. The CDR3 spans 12 residues. Germline V CDR1 and CDR2: LNHDA, SQIVND (reference sequence). CDR3 sequence: CASRGGNSPLHF. The CDR3 bases are TGTGCCAGTAGGGGAGGCAATTCACCCCTCCACTTT. The variable domain in full, completed from reference TRBV19 and TRBJ1-6, reads DGGITQSPKYLFRKEGQNVTLSCEQNLNHDAMYWYRQDPGQGLRLIYYSQIVNDFQKGDIAEGYSVSREKKESFPLTVTSAQKNPTAFYLCASRGGNSPLHFGNGTRLTVT.

This chain connects TRBV24-1 to TRBJ2-3; 12 bases map to TRBD2. Per germline, CDR1 KGHDR and CDR2 SFDVKD. There are 18 residues in the CDR3. V gave up 0 bases and J gave up 2 bases; unmatched junction bases: 5. In DNA form, the CDR3 reads TGTGCCACCAGTGATTTGTCTGGACTAGCGGGGACCACAGATACGCAGTATTTT. It translates to CATSDLSGLAGTTDTQYF.

This sequence joins TRBV5-1 and TRBJ2-6; D remains unclear. Germline V gives CDR1 SGHRS, CDR2 YFSETQ. The CDR3 totals 15 residues. V shed 2 bases and J shed 0 bases, with 6 bases lying between them. CDR3 nucleotide sequence: TGCGCCAGCAGCTTTATCTCCTCTGGGGCCAACGTCCTGACTTTC. Amino acid sequence: CASSFISSGANVLTF.

Of note for this clone: Mismatch with germline at one junction end may stem from a read error. The chain has TRBV12-3 or TRBV12-4 and TRBJ1-5, with a tentative D call TRBD1 (5 bases). There are 13 residues in the CDR3. The CDR3 DNA is TGTGCCAGCAACCAGCGGGGCAACCAGCCCCAGCATTTT. Its protein is CASNQRGNQPQHF.

CDR3 in amino acids: CASSKGVNGNTIYF. The CDR3, as DNA: TGTGCCAGCAGCAAAGGGGTGAACGGAAACACCATATATTTT. The chain links TRBV21-1 to TRBJ1-3. TRBV21-1 is designated a pseudogene. The CDR3 spans 14 residues.

The chain combines TRBV21-1 with TRBJ2-7. TRBV21-1 counts as a pseudogene. This CDR3 spans 14 amino acids. The DNA of the CDR3 is TGTGCCAGCCGAGGGGACCCCACTAGTTACGAGCAGTACTTC. This sequence encodes CASRGDPTSYEQYF.

The V gene is TRBV15, the J gene TRBJ2-7; 12 nucleotides agree with TRBD1. CDR1 and CDR2 from the germline V gene are LNHNV and YYDKDF (reference sequence). This CDR3 has 13 amino acids. V shed 8 bases, J shed 7 bases, and the junction held 6 bases outside the gene matches. CDR3 DNA sequence: TGTGCCACCGGGGGGACAGGGGGCAGGGAGCAGTACTTC. It yields the protein CATGGTGGREQYF.

The chain is built from TRBV13 and TRBJ1-1; D is perhaps TRBD1 (6 bases). The length of the CDR3 is 14 residues. Per germline, CDR1 PRHDT and CDR2 FYEKMQ (reference sequence). Trimming left V 5 bases short and J 10 bases short, with 20 bases between. CDR3 bases: TGTGCCAGCAGCCGGGCGGGGGGCCGAGGACTAGCTTTCTTT. This encodes CASSRAGGRGLAFF.

The chain is built from TRBV7-9 and TRBJ1-5, with a tentative D call TRBD1 (5 bases). With 3 bases removed from V and 4 bases from J, the gap between germline ends came to 7 bases. CDR1 and CDR2 from the germline V gene are SEHNR and FQNEAQ (reference sequence). The CDR3 is made up of 13 amino acids. CDR3 nucleotide sequence: TGTGCCAGCAGCTTCCCAGGGAATCAGCCCCAGCATTTT. This gives the protein CASSFPGNQPQHF. Together with reference TRBV7-9 and TRBJ1-5, the CDR3 gives the full variable domain: DTGVSQNPRHKITKRGQNVTFRCDPISEHNRLYWYRQTLGQGPEFLTYFQNEAQLEKSRLLSDRFSAERPKGSFSTLEIQRTEQGDSAMYLCASSFPGNQPQHFGDGTRLSIL.